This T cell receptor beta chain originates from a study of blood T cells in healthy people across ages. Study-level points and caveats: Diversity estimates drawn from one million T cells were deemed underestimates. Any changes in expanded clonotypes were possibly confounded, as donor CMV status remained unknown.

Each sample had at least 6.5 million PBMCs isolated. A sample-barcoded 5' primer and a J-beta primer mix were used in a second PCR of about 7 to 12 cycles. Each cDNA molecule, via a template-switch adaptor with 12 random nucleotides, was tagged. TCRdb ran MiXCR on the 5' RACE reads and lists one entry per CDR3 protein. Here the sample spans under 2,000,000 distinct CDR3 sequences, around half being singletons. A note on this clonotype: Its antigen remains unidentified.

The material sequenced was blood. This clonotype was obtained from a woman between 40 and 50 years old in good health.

The chain's CDR3 is CASSFPGSPQFF. The DNA of the CDR3 is TGTGCCAGCAGCTTCCCCGGGTCCCCGCAGTTCTTC. The V gene is TRBV7-2, the J gene TRBJ2-1; no definite D call. Between the trimmed V and J ends, which lost 3 bases and 12 bases, there was a span of 12 bases. Germline V gene data show CDR1 as SGHTA and CDR2 as FQGNSA. This CDR3 region has 12 residues.